This is a list of T cell receptor beta chains from one sample in a study of cytomegalovirus exposure and HLA in healthy donors. The table came from immunoSEQ multiplex PCR; TCRdb's copy has only in-frame clones and leaves some out. The sample lists approximately 200,000 clones; around 67% were seen once. The sample was PBMCs. These receptors were obtained from a woman in her twenties or thirties in good health and CMV-seropositive. CDR3s include the opening cysteine and the closing phenylalanine or tryptophan. A D gene is named only where the DNA matches it firmly. Clone size appears in some rows only: once, few, many, or a class for an expanded clone.

TRBJ2-5 | 16 | TRBV28 | - | TRBD1 | TGTGCCAGCAGTTTTTCTGGGACAGGGGGATATGTGACCCAGTACTTC | CASSFSGTGGYVTQYF
TRBJ1-1 | 16 | TRBV11-2 | - | TRBD1 | TGTGCCAGCAGCTCTATCCTGGGACAGGTGAACACTGAAGCTTTCTTT | CASSSILGQVNTEAFF
TRBJ2-7 | 15 | TRBV7-8 | - | TRBD2 | TGTGCCAGCAGCTTAGGCCTAGCGGACTCCTACGAGCAGTACTTC | CASSLGLADSYEQYF
TRBJ1-5 | 15 | TRBV7-9 | - | - | TGTTCCAGCAGCCAGGGACTGAGTAGCAATCAGCCCCAGCATTTT | CSSSQGLSSNQPQHF
TRBJ2-3 | 16 | TRBV4-1 | - | TRBD1 | TGCGCCAGCAGCCAAGTCGGGACAGGGAGCACAGATACGCAGTATTTT | CASSQVGTGSTDTQYF
TRBJ1-5 | 14 | TRBV7-9 | - | - | TGTGCCAGCAGGAGGGAGGGCAGCAATCAGCCCCAGCATTTT | CASRREGSNQPQHF
TRBJ2-7 | 12 | TRBV7-9 | - | TRBD2 | TGTGCCAGCAGCGGGGACTACTACGAGCAGTACTTC | CASSGDYYEQYF
TRBJ2-5 | 13 | TRBV5-1 | - | - | TGCGCCAGCAGCTTGGGCGGCAGAGAGACCCAGTACTTC | CASSLGGRETQYF
TRBJ1-1 | 14 | TRBV6-1 | - | - | TGTGCCAGCACTCGGGGCAGGGGAGTCACTGAAGCTTTCTTT | CASTRGRGVTEAFF
TRBJ2-5 | 16 | TRBV25-1 | - | - | TGTGCCAGCAGTGAGGGGTTTCTAGTGGGAGTAGAGACCCAGTACTTC | CASSEGFLVGVETQYF
TRBJ1-2 | 16 | TRBV15 | - | - | TGTGCCACCAGCAGAGATGGAGGGGCCTTCGGCTATGGCTACACCTTC | CATSRDGGAFGYGYTF
TRBJ2-7 | 15 | TRBV19 | few | TRBD1 | TGTGCCAGTAGTTGGGTGACAGGGGGGTACTACGAGCAGTACTTC | CASSWVTGGYYEQYF
TRBJ2-1 | 16 | TRBV11-2 | - | TRBD1 | TGTGCCAGCAGCTTAGGCATCCGGGACAGGGGTAATGAGCAGTTCTTC | CASSLGIRDRGNEQFF
TRBJ2-3 | 14 | TRBV5-1 | - | - | TGCGCCAGCAGCTTGAGACAAGGTGGGGATACGCAGTATTTT | CASSLRQGGDTQYF
TRBJ2-7 | 14 | TRBV27 | - | TRBD2 | TGTGCCAGCCGGGGGGGGACTAGCACCTACGAGCAGTACTTC | CASRGGTSTYEQYF
TRBJ2-1 | 15 | TRBV5-4 | once | TRBD2 | TGTGCCAGCAGCCCGACTAGCGGGATCCCAGGGGAGCAGTTCTTC | CASSPTSGIPGEQFF
TRBJ2-7 | 14 | TRBV18 | few | TRBD1 | TGTGCCAGCTCACCGGGACAGGCAACCTACGAGCAGTACTTC | CASSPGQATYEQYF
TRBJ2-5 | 15 | TRBV11-1 | few | TRBD2 | TGTGCCAGCAGCATAACTAGCGGGGGTGGAGAGACCCAGTACTTC | CASSITSGGGETQYF
TRBJ2-7 | 12 | TRBV5-1 | - | - | TGCGCCAGCAGCTTGTCCCTCTCCGAGCAGTACTTC | CASSLSLSEQYF
TRBJ1-4 | 14 | TRBV18 | - | - | TGTGCCAGCTCACCAAGTAACACCGAAGAAAAACTGTTTTTT | CASSPSNTEEKLFF
TRBJ2-5 | 12 | TRBV5-4 | - | - | TGTGCCAGCAGTTCGGAGGGAGAGACCCAGTACTTC | CASSSEGETQYF
TRBJ2-7 | 13 | TRBV11-2 | - | - | TGTGCCAGCAGCCCCGCACTCACCTACGAGCAGTACTTC | CASSPALTYEQYF
TRBJ2-7 | 14 | TRBV18 | few | TRBD2 | TGTGCCAGCTCACCCCTACTAGCGGGAGACGAGCAGTACTTC | CASSPLLAGDEQYF
TRBJ2-7 | 14 | TRBV19 | - | - | TGTGCCAGTAGTATAGGAGGGATCGGCGACGAGCAGTACTTC | CASSIGGIGDEQYF
TRBJ1-2 | 13 | TRBV5-1 | - | - | TGCGCCAGCAGCTTGGAGCCCGTCTATGGCTACACCTTC | CASSLEPVYGYTF
TRBJ2-3 | 16 | TRBV7-7 | - | - | TGTGCTAGCAGCCCCGAAAGGGGCAGAGGCCCAGATACGCAGTATTTT | CASSPERGRGPDTQYF
TRBJ1-5 | 16 | TRBV2 | - | - | TGTGCCAGCAGTGATGCTTCCAGGGTTAGCAATCAGCCCCAGCATTTT | CASSDASRVSNQPQHF
TRBJ1-1 | 13 | TRBV6-1 | - | TRBD1 | TGTGCCAGCAGGTTCGAGGGGGCCGGTGAAGCTTTCTTT | CASRFEGAGEAFF
TRBJ2-7 | 14 | TRBV27 | - | - | TGTGCCAGCAGTTTGTGGCGGGGCGACTACGAGCAGTACTTC | CASSLWRGDYEQYF
TRBJ1-1 | 15 | TRBV5-1 | few | - | TGCGCCAGCAGCAACTCGGGACATGGACAAGGTGAAGCTTTCTTT | CASSNSGHGQGEAFF
TRBJ2-1 | 15 | TRBV19 | - | TRBD2 | TGTGCCAGTACACTAGCGCCCGTCCGGGGTAATGAGCAGTTCTTC | CASTLAPVRGNEQFF
TRBJ2-7 | 16 | TRBV5-4 | - | TRBD2 | TGTGCCAGCAGCTTGGGGGGACTAGCGGGAGGGGGGGAGCAGTACTTC | CASSLGGLAGGGEQYF
TRBJ2-7 | 13 | TRBV27 | - | TRBD2 | TGTGCCAGCACGAGTGACGGGGGGTACGAGCAGTACTTC | CASTSDGGYEQYF
TRBJ2-5 | 15 | TRBV7-9 | - | TRBD1 | TGTGCCAGCAGCCCGAGCTTCTCAGGGGGAGAGACCCAGTACTTC | CASSPSFSGGETQYF
TRBJ2-7 | 15 | TRBV5-5 | - | TRBD2 | TGTGCCAGCAGCTTAGTCCCTAGCGGGAGGGGGGAGCAGTACTTC | CASSLVPSGRGEQYF
TRBJ1-1 | 15 | TRBV2 | - | - | TGTGCCAGCAGTAGGGGCGGGGCGGGGAGCACTGAAGCTTTCTTT | CASSRGGAGSTEAFF
TRBJ2-7 | 15 | TRBV27 | - | TRBD1 | TGTGCCAGCAGTGTATCCGGGACAGGGTTCTACGAGCAGTACTTC | CASSVSGTGFYEQYF
TRBJ2-7 | 13 | TRBV27 | - | - | TGTGCCAGCCGTTCGGACACAGGTCCCGAGCAGTACTTC | CASRSDTGPEQYF
TRBJ1-1 | 14 | TRBV6-5 | - | - | TGTGCCAGCAGCCCGCGGGGGTTGAACACTGAAGCTTTCTTT | CASSPRGLNTEAFF
TRBJ2-4 | 16 | TRBV5-4 | - | - | TGTGCCAGCAGCTTGGGAGGGGGTGGGGGCAAAAACATTCAGTACTTC | CASSLGGGGGKNIQYF
TRBJ1-2 | 15 | TRBV6-5 | - | TRBD1 | TGTGCCACCCTATCCCCGGACAGGGGGAGGGATGGCTACACCTTC | CATLSPDRGRDGYTF
TRBJ2-1 | 17 | TRBV5-1 | - | - | TGCGCCAGCTTCCCCCTCTCCGGGAACCTCCCCACGGTTGAGCAGTTCTTC | CASFPLSGNLPTVEQFF
TRBJ2-7 | 15 | TRBV4-1 | - | TRBD2 | TGCGCCAGCAGCCATCGGGAGGACTACCCCTACGAGCAGTACTTC | CASSHREDYPYEQYF
TRBJ2-3 | 17 | TRBV10-1 | once | TRBD2 | TGCGCCAGCCCCGGGACTAGCGGGAGTAGAGTTCTAGATACGCAGTATTTT | CASPGTSGSRVLDTQYF
TRBJ2-1 | 15 | TRBV9 | few | TRBD2 | TGTGCCAGCAGCGTCCTAGCGGCTCTTTACAATGAGCAGTTCTTC | CASSVLAALYNEQFF
TRBJ1-1 | 14 | TRBV11-2 | - | - | TGTGCCAGCAGCGACGGACACCCGAACACTGAAGCTTTCTTT | CASSDGHPNTEAFF
TRBJ2-1 | 14 | TRBV5-1 | once | - | TGCGCCAGCAGCGGGGGGACGGCATACAATGAGCAGTTCTTC | CASSGGTAYNEQFF
TRBJ1-1 | 14 | TRBV10-1 | - | TRBD1 | TGCGCCAGCAGTTCGACAGGGGTTGGCACTGAAGCTTTCTTT | CASSSTGVGTEAFF
TRBJ1-1 | 15 | TRBV7-9 | - | - | TGTTCCAGCAGCTTAGTGGGTGGAGCGAACACTGAAGCTTTCTTT | CSSSLVGGANTEAFF
TRBJ2-3 | 15 | TRBV7-2 | once | - | TGTGCCAGCAGCTTCGGGGCTAGCGAGCCAGATACGCAGTATTTT | CASSFGASEPDTQYF
TRBJ2-3 | 13 | TRBV29-1 | once | - | TGCAGCGTTGAGTTCAGGGCCACAGATACGCAGTATTTT | CSVEFRATDTQYF
TRBJ1-1 | 16 | TRBV19 | - | - | TGTGCCAGCACAGCGGACAGCCCTCCGATGAACACTGAAGCTTTCTTT | CASTADSPPMNTEAFF
TRBJ1-1 | 14 | TRBV15 | - | - | TGTGCCACCAGGGAGGGCGGGGGGAGCACTGAAGCTTTCTTT | CATREGGGSTEAFF
TRBJ2-7 | 19 | TRBV7-9 | once | TRBD2 | TGTGCCAGCAGCATTGGGACTAGCGGGAGGGCCCCCCCGAGATACGAGCAGTACTTC | CASSIGTSGRAPPRYEQYF
TRBJ2-3 | 15 | TRBV5-4 | - | - | TGTGCCAGCAGCTTGGTGGAGGACTACACAGATACGCAGTATTTT | CASSLVEDYTDTQYF
TRBJ1-3 | 15 | TRBV6-1 | once | - | TGTGCCAGCAGTGAATCCCTGTCGGGGGGAAACACCATATATTTT | CASSESLSGGNTIYF
TRBJ2-7 | 13 | TRBV5-4 | - | - | TGTGCCAGCAGCTTGGGCAACGCCTACGAGCAGTACTTC | CASSLGNAYEQYF
TRBJ2-7 | 14 | TRBV30 | - | - | TGTGCCTGGAGTGAAGGGGGAAGGGAATACGAGCAGTACTTC | CAWSEGGREYEQYF
TRBJ2-2 | 16 | TRBV5-5 | - | TRBD1 | TGTGCCAGCAGCTTGGTCCCAGGGGGCCTAGCCGGGGAGCTGTTTTTT | CASSLVPGGLAGELFF